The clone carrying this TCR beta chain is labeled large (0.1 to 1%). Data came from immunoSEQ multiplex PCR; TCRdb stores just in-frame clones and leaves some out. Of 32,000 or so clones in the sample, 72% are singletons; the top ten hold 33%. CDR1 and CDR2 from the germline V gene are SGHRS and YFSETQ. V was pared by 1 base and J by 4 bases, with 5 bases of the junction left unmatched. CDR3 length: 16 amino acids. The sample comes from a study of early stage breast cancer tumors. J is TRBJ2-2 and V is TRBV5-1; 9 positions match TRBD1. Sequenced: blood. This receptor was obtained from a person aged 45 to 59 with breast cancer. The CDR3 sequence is CASSLRDRDFTGELFF. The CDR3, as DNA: TGCGCCAGCAGCTTGAGGGACAGGGATTTCACCGGGGAGCTGTTTTTT.